This T cell receptor beta chain comes out of a study of T cell responses to AZD1222 COVID-19 vaccine. Study-wide points: CD4 TCRs associated with vaccination spanned spike, dominating at 160-218 and 743-854. Only six or seven AZD1222 recipients tested seropositive at baseline.

With respect to this clone: Its antigen is undetermined.

The V and J ends lost 4 bases and 0 bases respectively, with 11 bases between them. CDR3 length equals 15 residues. Per the germline V gene, CDR1 is SGHKS and CDR2 is YYEKEE (reference sequence). Sequencing used immunoSEQ multiplex PCR; TCRdb keeps in-frame clones, though not all of them. The table lists some 120,000 clones, 70% to 85% of them singletons. This sequence was found in an adult who received the AZD1222 COVID-19 vaccine. Specimen: peripheral blood, collected 28 days after the second AZD1222 dose. This rearrangement joins TRBV5-5 to TRBJ1-3; D uncertain. The CDR3 loop is CASSREGSSGNTIYF. The CDR3 DNA follows: TGTGCCAGCAGCCGGGAGGGATCCTCTGGAAACACCATATATTTT.